The 5 T cell receptor beta chains in this list originate from one sample, sequenced in a study of glioma-infiltrating T cells. Using RNA template, CDR3s of TCR alpha and beta were amplified with iRepertoire arm-PCR. TCRdb recomputed calls from the multiplex PCR reads with MiXCR, one row per CDR3 protein. The table shows 400,000 or so distinct CDR3 sequences, with around 45% occurring only once. Sequencing was performed on glioma tissue, nonneoplastic brain tissue, or PBMCs (not recorded which). These TCRs come from a human donor with low-grade glioma or glioblastoma, undergoing nonglioma brain surgery, or in good health (not recorded which).

The CDR3 DNA reads as TGTGCCAGCAGTGAAAACAGGGGGCGAGCTAATGAAAAACTGTTTTTT. This gives the protein CASSENRGRANEKLFF. This chain links TRBV25-1 with TRBJ1-4; TRBD1 matches 9 bases. The trim removed 2 bases at V and 3 bases at J, leaving 4 bases unmatched. The CDR3 is made up of 16 amino acids. CDR1 MGHDK and CDR2 SYGVNS come from the germline V gene.

The chain is built from TRBV28 and TRBJ1-5, with 10 bases identical to TRBD1. The V gene end was trimmed by 4 bases and the J gene end by 8 bases; junction bases not matched to a gene: 8. CDR3 length: 15 residues. In germline, CDR1 is MDHEN, CDR2 SYDVKM. CDR3 DNA: TGTGCCAGCAGTTCCGGGACAGGGGCCGCGGAGCCCCAGCATTTT. Translated, it gives CASSSGTGAAEPQHF.

In this sample, this clonotype turned up a few times. The chain has TRBV4-2 and TRBJ1-5, with D perhaps TRBD1 (5 bases). Germline assignment: CDR1 LGHNA and CDR2 YNFKEQ. Trimming pared 2 bases from V and 6 bases from J, leaving 20 bases between. The CDR3 has 17 residues. DNA for the CDR3: TGTGCCAGCAGCCAACAGACAGTTGGGGCGATAGGTCAGCCCCAGCATTTT. It yields the protein CASSQQTVGAIGQPQHF.

The CDR3 nucleotides are TGTGCCAGCAGCCGTAAGACTGATATTCAAGAGACCCAGTACTTC. This encodes CASSRKTDIQETQYF. The chain couples TRBV7-2 to TRBJ2-5; no reliable D call. Germline lookup yields CDR1 SGHTA and CDR2 FQGNSA. CDR3 length equals 15 residues. The germline V and J ends were trimmed by 5 bases and 2 bases, with 15 bases remaining between them.

The rearrangement uses TRBV4-3 and TRBJ1-2, with 9 bases lining up with TRBD1. V shed 3 bases and J 4 bases; nucleotides not matched to a gene: 12. The CDR3 sequence is 17 residues long. Germline-derived CDR1 and CDR2 are LGHNA and YSLEER. The CDR3 sequence: CASSHQGTGTRGYGYTF. The DNA for the CDR3 is TGCGCCAGCAGCCACCAAGGGACAGGGACCCGAGGCTATGGCTACACCTTC.